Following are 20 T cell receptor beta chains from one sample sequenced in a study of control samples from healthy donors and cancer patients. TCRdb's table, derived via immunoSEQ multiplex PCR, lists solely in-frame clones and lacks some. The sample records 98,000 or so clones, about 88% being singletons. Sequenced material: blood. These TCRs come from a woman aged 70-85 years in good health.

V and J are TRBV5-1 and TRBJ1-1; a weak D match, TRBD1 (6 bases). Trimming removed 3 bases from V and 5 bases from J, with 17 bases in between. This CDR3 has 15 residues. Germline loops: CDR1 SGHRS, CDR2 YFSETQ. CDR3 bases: TGCGCCAGCAGCTCCCACAGGGTGTCAAGTACTGAAGCTTTCTTT. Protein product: CASSSHRVSSTEAFF.

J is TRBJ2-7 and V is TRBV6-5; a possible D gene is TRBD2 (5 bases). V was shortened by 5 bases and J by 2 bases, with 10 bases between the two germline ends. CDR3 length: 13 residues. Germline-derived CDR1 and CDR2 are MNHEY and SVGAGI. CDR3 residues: CASSNPGTYEQYF. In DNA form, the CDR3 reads TGTGCCAGCAGTAACCCCGGGACCTACGAGCAGTACTTC.

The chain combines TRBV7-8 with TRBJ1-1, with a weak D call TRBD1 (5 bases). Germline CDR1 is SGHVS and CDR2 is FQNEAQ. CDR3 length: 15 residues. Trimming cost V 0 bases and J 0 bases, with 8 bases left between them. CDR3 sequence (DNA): TGTGCCAGCAGCTTAGCGGACACCATGAACACTGAAGCTTTCTTT. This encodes CASSLADTMNTEAFF.

Here the CDR3 reads CSVEARLNTEAFF. The CDR3 DNA sequence: TGCAGCGTTGAAGCCAGGTTGAACACTGAAGCTTTCTTT. J is TRBJ1-1 and V is TRBV29-1; D gene uncertain. Trimming pared 1 base from V and 0 bases from J, leaving 6 bases between. The CDR3 runs to 13 residues. Germline loops: CDR1 SQVTM, CDR2 ANQGSEA.

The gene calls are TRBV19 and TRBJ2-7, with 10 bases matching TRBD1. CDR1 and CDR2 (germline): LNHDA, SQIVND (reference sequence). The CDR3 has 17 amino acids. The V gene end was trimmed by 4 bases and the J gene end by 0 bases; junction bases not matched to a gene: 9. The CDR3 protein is CASSTDPGQGISYEQYF. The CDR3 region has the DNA TGTGCCAGTAGTACGGACCCGGGACAGGGGATCTCCTACGAGCAGTACTTC.

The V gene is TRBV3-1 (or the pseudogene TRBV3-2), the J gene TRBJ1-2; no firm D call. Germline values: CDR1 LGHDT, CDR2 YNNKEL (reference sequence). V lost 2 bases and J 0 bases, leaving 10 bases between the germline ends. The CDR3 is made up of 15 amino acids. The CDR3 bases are TGTGCCAGCAGCCAAACGGGAATCGCTAACTATGGCTACACCTTC. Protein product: CASSQTGIANYGYTF.

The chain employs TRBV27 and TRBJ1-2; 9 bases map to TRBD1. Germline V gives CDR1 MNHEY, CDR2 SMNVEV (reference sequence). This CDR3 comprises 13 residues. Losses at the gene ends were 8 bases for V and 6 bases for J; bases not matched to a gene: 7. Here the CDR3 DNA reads TGTGCCAGCCGAACCGGGACAGGGCATGGCTACACCTTC. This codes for CASRTGTGHGYTF.

The CDR3 DNA reads as TGCGCCAGCAGTCCATCCGGACGGATGGGCTCACCCCTCCACTTT. Translation: CASSPSGRMGSPLHF. V gene TRBV5-1 combines with J gene TRBJ1-6; the D is unclear. The CDR3 consists of 15 residues. V lost 5 bases to trimming and J lost 10 bases, with 19 bases between them. Germline V gene data show CDR1 as SGHRS and CDR2 as YFSETQ.

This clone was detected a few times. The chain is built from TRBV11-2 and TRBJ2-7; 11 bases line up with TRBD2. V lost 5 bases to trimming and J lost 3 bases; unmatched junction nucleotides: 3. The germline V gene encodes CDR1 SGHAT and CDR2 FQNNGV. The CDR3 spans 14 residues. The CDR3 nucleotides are TGTGCCAGCAGCCCCGGGACTAGCGGCTACGAGCAGTACTTC. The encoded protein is CASSPGTSGYEQYF.

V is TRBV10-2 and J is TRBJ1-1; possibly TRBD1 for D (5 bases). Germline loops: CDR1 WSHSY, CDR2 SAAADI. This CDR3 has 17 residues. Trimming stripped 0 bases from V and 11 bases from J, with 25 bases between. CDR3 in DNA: TGCGCCAGCAGTGAGTCGGGGGGGTCTGCTATGATGAGTCTCGCTTTCTTT. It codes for CASSESGGSAMMSLAFF.

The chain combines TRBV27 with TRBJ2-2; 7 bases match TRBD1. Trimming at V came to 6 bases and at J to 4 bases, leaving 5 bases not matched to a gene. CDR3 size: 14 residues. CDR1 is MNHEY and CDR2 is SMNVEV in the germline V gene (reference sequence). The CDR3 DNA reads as TGTGCCAGCAGCGCACAGGGGTCCACCGGGGAGCTGTTTTTT. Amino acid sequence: CASSAQGSTGELFF.

The CDR3 sequence is CAISMRGLEAWADTQYF. The CDR3 DNA reads as TGTGCCATCAGTATGAGGGGACTAGAAGCCTGGGCAGATACGCAGTATTTT. This sequence joins TRBV10-3 and TRBJ2-3, with TRBD2 matching over 8 bases. J was trimmed by 4 bases and V by 5 bases; bases with no gene match: 14. This CDR3 region has 17 residues. Germline assignment: CDR1 ENHRY and CDR2 SYGVKD.

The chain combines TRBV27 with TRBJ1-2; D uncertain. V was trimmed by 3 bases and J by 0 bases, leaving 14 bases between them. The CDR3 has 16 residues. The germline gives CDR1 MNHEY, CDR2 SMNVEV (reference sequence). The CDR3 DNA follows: TGTGCCAGCAGTTTTGGCAGCTCCATGGCTAACTATGGCTACACCTTC. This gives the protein CASSFGSSMANYGYTF.

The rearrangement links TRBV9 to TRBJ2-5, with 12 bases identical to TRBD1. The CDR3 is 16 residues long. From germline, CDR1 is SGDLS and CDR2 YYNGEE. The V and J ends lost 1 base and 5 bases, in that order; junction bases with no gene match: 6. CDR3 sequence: CASSVSPGQGAETQYF. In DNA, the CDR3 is TGTGCCAGCAGCGTATCACCGGGACAGGGGGCTGAGACCCAGTACTTC.

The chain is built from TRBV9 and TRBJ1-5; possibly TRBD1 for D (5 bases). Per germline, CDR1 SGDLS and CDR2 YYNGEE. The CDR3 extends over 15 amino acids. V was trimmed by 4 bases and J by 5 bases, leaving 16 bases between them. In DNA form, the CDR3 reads TGTGCCAGCAGCTCCCAGGGTATAGGCGATCAGCCCCAGCATTTT. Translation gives CASSSQGIGDQPQHF.

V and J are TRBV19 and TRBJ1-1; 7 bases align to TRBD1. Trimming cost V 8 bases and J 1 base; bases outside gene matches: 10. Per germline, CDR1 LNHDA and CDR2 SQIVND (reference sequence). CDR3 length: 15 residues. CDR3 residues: CASRRDRVQNTEAFF. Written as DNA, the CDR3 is TGTGCCAGTCGTCGAGACAGGGTACAGAACACTGAAGCTTTCTTT.

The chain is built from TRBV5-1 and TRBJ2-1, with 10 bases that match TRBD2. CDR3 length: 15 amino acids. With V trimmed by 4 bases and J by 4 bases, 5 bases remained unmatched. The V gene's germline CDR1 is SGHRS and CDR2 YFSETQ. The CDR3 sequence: CASSVLAGLYNEQFF. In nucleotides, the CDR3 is TGCGCCAGCAGCGTACTAGCGGGGCTTTACAATGAGCAGTTCTTC. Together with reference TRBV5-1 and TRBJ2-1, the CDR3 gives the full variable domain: KAGVTQTPRYLIKTRGQQVTLSCSPISGHRSVSWYQQTPGQGLQFLFEYFSETQRNKGNFPGRFSGRQFSNSRSEMNVSTLELGDSALYLCASSVLAGLYNEQFFGPGTRLTVL.

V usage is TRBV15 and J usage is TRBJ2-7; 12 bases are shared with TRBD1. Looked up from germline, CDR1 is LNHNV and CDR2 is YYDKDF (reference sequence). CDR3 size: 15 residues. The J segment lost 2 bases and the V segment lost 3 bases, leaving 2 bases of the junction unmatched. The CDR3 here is CATSSRDRGPYEQYF. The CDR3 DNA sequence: TGTGCCACCAGCAGCCGGGACAGGGGGCCCTACGAGCAGTACTTC.

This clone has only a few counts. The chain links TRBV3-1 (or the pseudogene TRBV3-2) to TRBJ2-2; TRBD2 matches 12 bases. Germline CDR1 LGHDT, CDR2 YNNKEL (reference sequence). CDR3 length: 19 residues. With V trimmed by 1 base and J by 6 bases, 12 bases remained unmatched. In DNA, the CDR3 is TGTGCCAGCAGCCAAGGTCGACTAGCGGGAGAAAGGTCACCCGGGGAGCTGTTTTTT. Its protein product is CASSQGRLAGERSPGELFF.

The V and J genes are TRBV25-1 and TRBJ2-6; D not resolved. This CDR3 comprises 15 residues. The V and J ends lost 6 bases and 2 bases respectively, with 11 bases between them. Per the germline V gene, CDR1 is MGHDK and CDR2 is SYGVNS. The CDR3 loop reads CASRAPGAGANVLTF. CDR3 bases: TGTGCCAGCAGGGCCCCTGGGGCTGGGGCCAACGTCCTGACTTTC. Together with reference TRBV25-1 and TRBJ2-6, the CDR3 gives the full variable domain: EADIYQTPRYLVIGTGKKITLECSQTMGHDKMYWYQQDPGMELHLIHYSYGVNSTEKGDLSSESTVSRIRTEHFPLTLESARPSHTSQYLCASRAPGAGANVLTFGAGSRLTVL.